Below, one TCR beta chain is given with its context. Its cognate antigen has yet to be identified. No base-level quality is on record; no much larger clone is a single base apart. The method was RACE. Instrument on record: NextSeq 500. During library preparation, unique molecular identifiers were attached to individual cDNA molecules so that TCRs could be counted quantitatively and reproducibly. From each blood RNA sample, both TCR alpha and TCR beta chains were sequenced. The authors' analysis ran thus. Samples had a median of approximately 93,000 TCRs, with a range from roughly 20,000 to 690,600. V, J and CDR3 annotation of the TCR reads was performed with the Decombinator software suite. For the PS versus PT1 abundance plots, all samples were subsampled to the same number of TCRs (28,000). Expanded TCRs were defined as absent before sensitization and observed at least eight times at the 2-week time point. Through fastp at Q25 and MiXCR, TCRdb rebuilt clones from the public reads, retaining in-frame beta chains. Every distinct CDR3 protein forms one entry, paired with its most common genes and DNA. The V and J calls and clone size come from TCRdb's table, not from the authors' own analysis. This sample gives about 160,000 distinct CDR3 sequences in total; around a quarter of them show up just once. The top ten constitute roughly 2% of the sample.

Based on the germline V gene, the CDR1 and CDR2 sequences are KGHSH and LQKENI. From the cysteine through the phenylalanine, the CDR3 covers 13 amino acids. Only the CDR3 portion is preserved as DNA: 39 bases, with reading frame beginning at the first base. V is clipped by 2 bases and J by 3 bases, and the sequence between their germline boundaries is 8 bases long. The source of the sample is a study of human T cells and chemical hapten exposure (dated by TCRdb to the early 2020s). With regard to the full study: For sensitization, 2% DPC in acetone was applied to a roughly 2 cm by roughly 2 cm area of upper inner arm skin. Throughout the roughly 26-week study period, patients were also given weekly therapeutic DPC doses on the scalp. Patch testing was done on the upper back using Finn chambers containing 0.01% DPC, and results were scored after 6 days according to International Contact Dermatitis Research Group standards. The mostly female patient cohort included alopecia areata with under or over 50% scalp involvement, alopecia totalis and alopecia universalis. Libraries were combined into a pool for sequencing, and differences in TCR yield between samples came mainly from small differences in library volumes within the pool. This study followed changes in the peripheral blood TCR repertoire in vivo during primary and secondary sensitization of alopecia patients to the hapten diphenylcyclopropenone (DPC). Blood samples were taken from patients before sensitization (week 0) and then at 2, 6 and about 24 weeks after DPC sensitization. Nearly 30 alopecia patients provided blood for TCR sequencing at one to four time points (pre-sensitization, 2, 6 and 24 weeks). Broader findings and caveats from the paper: Repeated subsampling changed both the strength of the expansion versus patch-test correlation and the threshold at which the correlation became significant. Because every patient had alopecia, a presumed autoimmune disease, the patients' immune response might differ from that of healthy individuals. The number of TCRs above 1 in 1000 frequency did not change with DPC sensitization; there was no evidence of global repertoire structure alterations. Patch test score correlated positively with the number of PT1 expanded TCRs, reaching significance at thresholds 8, 16 and 32 but not at 4. Expanded TCRs formed significantly more large CDR3 similarity clusters than pre-sensitization or healthy control sets, consistent with antigen-driven responses.

Read against the paper, the sample's time point label means: patch test 3, about 24 weeks after DPC sensitization. This specimen's treatment or condition label, interpreted: therapeutic diphenylcyclopropenone sensitization with weekly scalp DPC. At every patch-test visit, the blood draw took place before the patch test was put on. Eligible patients were aged 18 to 70, diagnosed with alopecia, deemed suitable for DPC therapy, and excluded if pregnant. Total RNA was extracted from unfractionated whole blood that had been collected in Tempus Blood RNA tubes. The chain couples TRBV18 to TRBJ2-7; no D gene can be assigned with confidence. The input for sequencing was whole blood, taken in connection with sensitization to the hapten diphenylcyclopropenone (DPC). The sequence was obtained from a woman aged 18-29 years with alopecia areata. Some clones in this sample may be carry-over from other donors' samples. The CDR3 loop reads CASSPGSYYEQYF. The DNA sequence is as follows: TGTGCCAGCTCACCAGGATCATACTACGAGCAGTACTTC.